Presented here are 5 T cell receptor beta chains from one specimen sequenced in a study of blood T cell repertoires in COVID-19. Generated by immunoSEQ multiplex PCR, the TCRdb table keeps only in-frame clones and is missing some. The table lists about 480,000 clones, around nine tenths of them singletons. Source material: PBMCs or T cells enriched from blood (not recorded which). The source is an older woman who had recovered from COVID-19.

V is TRBV12-3 or TRBV12-4 and J is TRBJ1-6; 7 bases line up with TRBD1. The CDR3 extends over 12 amino acids. The V segment lost 5 bases and the J segment 15 bases; nucleotides outside the gene matches: 7. The CDR3 spells CASSEGGGILHF. The CDR3 DNA reads TGTGCCAGCAGTGAAGGGGGCGGAATCCTCCACTTT.

This rearrangement joins TRBV24-1 to TRBJ1-2; the match to TRBD1 covers 8 bases. Germline CDR1 and CDR2: KGHDR and SFDVKD. CDR3 length: 16 amino acids. Germline trimming cut 2 bases from V and 6 bases from J; bases unmatched to any gene: 10. Here the CDR3 reads CATSDSRDRTTHGYTF. Written as DNA, the CDR3 is TGTGCCACCAGTGATTCCCGGGACAGGACAACTCATGGCTACACCTTC.

A note on this clone: Other DNA sequences of this sample code for an identical CDR3. The chain is built from TRBV20-1 and TRBJ1-1, with D uncertain. This CDR3 is 11 amino acids long. The germline V gene has CDR1 DFQATT and CDR2 SNEGSKA (reference sequence). V lost 6 bases and J 1 base, leaving 6 bases between the germline ends. The CDR3 here is CSARQNTEAFF. The CDR3 region has the DNA TGCAGTGCCAGACAGAACACTGAAGCTTTCTTT.

The chain combines TRBV3-1 (or the pseudogene TRBV3-2) with TRBJ2-1; TRBD2 is a possible D gene (6 bases). The CDR3 is 16 amino acids. Trimming cost V 4 bases and J 2 bases, with 15 bases left between them. Germline-derived CDR1 and CDR2 are LGHDT and YNNKEL (reference sequence). DNA of the CDR3: TGTGCCAGCAGCCTTACTAGCTCGATGGCCTACAATGAGCAGTTCTTC. It translates to CASSLTSSMAYNEQFF.

The CDR3 is CASSHVPYGYTF. The CDR3 coding sequence is TGTGCCAGCAGCCACGTCCCGTATGGCTACACCTTC. This rearrangement joins TRBV3-1 (or the pseudogene TRBV3-2) to TRBJ1-2; D unresolved. The CDR3 runs to 12 residues. The V and J ends lost 3 bases and 5 bases respectively, with 7 bases between them. Looked up from germline, CDR1 is LGHDT and CDR2 is YNNKEL (reference sequence).